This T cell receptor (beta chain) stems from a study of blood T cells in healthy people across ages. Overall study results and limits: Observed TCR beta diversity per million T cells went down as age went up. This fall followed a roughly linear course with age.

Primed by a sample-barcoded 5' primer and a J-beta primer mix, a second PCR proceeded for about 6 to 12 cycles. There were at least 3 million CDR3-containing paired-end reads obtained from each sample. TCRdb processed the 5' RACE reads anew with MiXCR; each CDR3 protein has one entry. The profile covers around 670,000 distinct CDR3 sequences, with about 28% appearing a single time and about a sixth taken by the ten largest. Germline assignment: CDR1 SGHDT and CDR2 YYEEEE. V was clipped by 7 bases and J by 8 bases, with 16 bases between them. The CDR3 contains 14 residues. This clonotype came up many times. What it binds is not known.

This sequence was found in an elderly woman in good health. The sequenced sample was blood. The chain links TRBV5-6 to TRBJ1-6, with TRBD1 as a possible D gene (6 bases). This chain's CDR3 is CASAETGRYSPLHF. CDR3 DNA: TGTGCCAGCGCGGAAACAGGGCGCTATTCACCCCTCCACTTT.